The present TCR beta chain was sequenced within a study of read filtering for tumor transcriptome and immune sequencing. The overall study: Transcriptome libraries were built from DNase-treated RNA.

There are 14 residues in the CDR3. Germline V gene sequence: CDR1 SQVTM, CDR2 ANQGSEA. V was pared by 6 bases and J by 4 bases, with 15 bases between. This clonotype was detected many times. The antigen remains unidentified. Molecular barcoded adaptors covering alpha/delta and beta/gamma chains were used on approximately 400 ng RNA. In TCRdb, the reads were re-called with MiXCR into one record per CDR3 protein. The data hold some 130,000 distinct CDR3 sequences, with under 15% observed a single time. Study-wide results and caveats: RNA-seq captured clonotypes less deeply and reliably than IR-seq.

This chain connects TRBV29-1 to TRBJ2-2, with D tentatively TRBD1 or TRBD2 (5 bases each). Specimen: a population of CD138-negative cells sorted from bone marrow. The clonotype was recovered from a donor aged 40 or over with multiple myeloma. CDR3 sequence: CSVGTGTITGELFF. For the CDR3, the DNA is TGCAGCGTGGGGACGGGGACGATCACCGGGGAGCTGTTTTTT.